This is a list of T cell receptor beta chains from one sample in a study of cytomegalovirus exposure and HLA in healthy donors. Here immunoSEQ multiplex PCR was the method, and the copy in TCRdb shows in-frame clones only, minus some. The sample lists roughly 67,000 clones, 90% to 95% occurring once. Material: PBMCs. Receptors were obtained from a man younger than 35 in good health and CMV-seronegative. The CDR3 runs from the conserved cysteine through the conserved F or W. D genes are given only for firm matches. Size is stated for part of the rows, as once, few or many counts, or as a class when the clone is expanded.

j_gene: TRBJ2-7; d_gene: TRBD1; abundance: once; v_gene: TRBV6-5; CDR3nt: TGTGCCAGCAGCCACGGGGGCAGGGGGCCCGAGCAGTACTTC; CDR3aa: CASSHGGRGPEQYF
j_gene: TRBJ2-6; d_gene: -; abundance: -; v_gene: TRBV2; CDR3nt: TGTGCCAGCGGTCCGGACGGCGGGGCAGGGGCCAACGTCCTGACTTTC; CDR3aa: CASGPDGGAGANVLTF
j_gene: TRBJ2-7; d_gene: TRBD2; abundance: -; v_gene: TRBV19; CDR3nt: TGTGCCAGTAGTTCCCTTAGCGGGAGTCTAAACTTC; CDR3aa: CASSSLSGSLNF
j_gene: TRBJ2-1; d_gene: TRBD2; abundance: -; v_gene: TRBV14; CDR3nt: TGTGCCAGCAGCCAACTCACTAGCGACAATGAGCAGTTCTTC; CDR3aa: CASSQLTSDNEQFF
j_gene: TRBJ2-7; d_gene: TRBD2; abundance: few; v_gene: TRBV2; CDR3nt: TGTGCCAGTCTAGCGGGCACCCGGTACGAGCAGTACTTC; CDR3aa: CASLAGTRYEQYF
j_gene: TRBJ2-3; d_gene: -; abundance: -; v_gene: TRBV5-1; CDR3nt: TGCGCCAGCAGTCAGCAAAGGGGTGATACGCAGTATTTT; CDR3aa: CASSQQRGDTQYF
j_gene: TRBJ2-3; d_gene: -; abundance: -; v_gene: TRBV30; CDR3nt: TGTGCCTGGAGCCACGGGACCACCGCGGGGAAAGATACGCAGTATTTT; CDR3aa: CAWSHGTTAGKDTQYF
j_gene: TRBJ2-7; d_gene: -; abundance: -; v_gene: TRBV6-5; CDR3nt: TGTGCCAGCCTCCCTCTTGGGAGCTACGAGCAGTACTTC; CDR3aa: CASLPLGSYEQYF
j_gene: TRBJ1-1; d_gene: -; abundance: -; v_gene: TRBV27; CDR3nt: TGTGCCACTAGCGGAATAGGGTCTGAAGCTTTCTTT; CDR3aa: CATSGIGSEAFF
j_gene: TRBJ2-6; d_gene: -; abundance: -; v_gene: TRBV9; CDR3nt: TGTGCCAGCAGCGTCGAAGCAGGGCTATATTCTGGGGCCAACGTCCTGACTTTC; CDR3aa: CASSVEAGLYSGANVLTF
j_gene: TRBJ1-1; d_gene: -; abundance: -; v_gene: TRBV18; CDR3nt: TGTGCCAGCTCCGGAAACAGGGAGAGGGCTGAAGCTTTCTTT; CDR3aa: CASSGNRERAEAFF
j_gene: TRBJ2-2; d_gene: TRBD1; abundance: -; v_gene: TRBV7-2; CDR3nt: TGTGCCAGCAGCTTAGTAGGCACAGGGGCTAGAAGGGAGCTGTTTTTT; CDR3aa: CASSLVGTGARRELFF
j_gene: TRBJ2-1; d_gene: TRBD1; abundance: -; v_gene: TRBV19; CDR3nt: TGTGCCAGTAGGAGAGACAGGGGTACCTACAATGAGCAGTTCTTC; CDR3aa: CASRRDRGTYNEQFF
j_gene: TRBJ2-7; d_gene: -; abundance: few; v_gene: TRBV27; CDR3nt: TGTGCCAGCAGCAAGAGTGGACAGTCCGCTGCCTACGAGCAGTACTTC; CDR3aa: CASSKSGQSAAYEQYF
j_gene: TRBJ2-2; d_gene: -; abundance: -; v_gene: TRBV5-8; CDR3nt: TGTGCCAGCAGCTTGGCCGGACTGAACACCGGGGAGCTGTTTTTT; CDR3aa: CASSLAGLNTGELFF
j_gene: TRBJ2-7; d_gene: -; abundance: -; v_gene: TRBV6-6; CDR3nt: TGTGCCAGCAGCTCTGACACTTACGAGCAGTACTTC; CDR3aa: CASSSDTYEQYF
j_gene: TRBJ2-5; d_gene: -; abundance: -; v_gene: TRBV7-2; CDR3nt: TGTGCCAGCAGCTTGCGGGCTTTAGAGACCCAGTACTTC; CDR3aa: CASSLRALETQYF
j_gene: TRBJ2-7; d_gene: TRBD1; abundance: -; v_gene: TRBV19; CDR3nt: TGTGCCAGTAGTTTGGACAGGGAGTCCTACGAGCAGTACTTC; CDR3aa: CASSLDRESYEQYF
j_gene: TRBJ1-5; d_gene: -; abundance: few; v_gene: TRBV19; CDR3nt: TGTGCCAGTAAATCTAGAGATCAGCCCCAGCATTTT; CDR3aa: CASKSRDQPQHF
j_gene: TRBJ2-4; d_gene: TRBD2; abundance: -; v_gene: TRBV6-1; CDR3nt: TGTGCCAGCAGTGCTCAAGCGGGGAACATTCAGTACTTC; CDR3aa: CASSAQAGNIQYF
j_gene: TRBJ2-6; d_gene: -; abundance: -; v_gene: TRBV19; CDR3nt: TGTGCCAGTAGTGAACAGGGACGTGGGGCCAACGTCCTGACTTTC; CDR3aa: CASSEQGRGANVLTF
j_gene: TRBJ2-1; d_gene: TRBD2; abundance: -; v_gene: TRBV28; CDR3nt: TGTGCCAGCAGTGGTAGCGGGATACTCTACAATGAGCAGTTCTTC; CDR3aa: CASSGSGILYNEQFF